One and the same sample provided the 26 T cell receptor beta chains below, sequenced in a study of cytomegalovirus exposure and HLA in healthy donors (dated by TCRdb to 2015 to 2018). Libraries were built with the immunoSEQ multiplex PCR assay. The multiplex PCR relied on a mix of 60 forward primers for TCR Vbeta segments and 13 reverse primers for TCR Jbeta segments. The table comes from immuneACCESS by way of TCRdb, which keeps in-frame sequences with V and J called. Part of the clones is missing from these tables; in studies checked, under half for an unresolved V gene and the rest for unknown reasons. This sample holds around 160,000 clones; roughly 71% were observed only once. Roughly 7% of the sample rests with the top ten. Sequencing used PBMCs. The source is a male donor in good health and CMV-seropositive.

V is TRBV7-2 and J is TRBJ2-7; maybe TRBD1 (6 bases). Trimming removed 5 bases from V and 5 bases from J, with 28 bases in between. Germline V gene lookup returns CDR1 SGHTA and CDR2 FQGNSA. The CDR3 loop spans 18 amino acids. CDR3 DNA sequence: TGTGCCAGCAGCCCCCACCTACAGGGTGTAGTTCGCGCGAACGAGCAGTACTTC. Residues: CASSPHLQGVVRANEQYF.

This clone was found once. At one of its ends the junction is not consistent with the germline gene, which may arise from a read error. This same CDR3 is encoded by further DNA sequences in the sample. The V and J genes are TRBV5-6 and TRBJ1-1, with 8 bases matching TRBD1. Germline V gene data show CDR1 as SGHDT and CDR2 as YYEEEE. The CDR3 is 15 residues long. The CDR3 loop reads CASSEATGVGTEAFF. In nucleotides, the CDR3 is TGTGCCAGCAGCGAGGCGACAGGGGTGGGCACTGAGGCTTTCTTT.

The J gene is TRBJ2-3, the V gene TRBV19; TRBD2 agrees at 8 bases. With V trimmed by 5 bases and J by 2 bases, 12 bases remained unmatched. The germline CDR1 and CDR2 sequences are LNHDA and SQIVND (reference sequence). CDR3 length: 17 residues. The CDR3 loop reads CASSPFERGPITDTQYF. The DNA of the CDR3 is TGTGCCAGTAGTCCTTTCGAGCGGGGGCCTATCACAGATACGCAGTATTTT.

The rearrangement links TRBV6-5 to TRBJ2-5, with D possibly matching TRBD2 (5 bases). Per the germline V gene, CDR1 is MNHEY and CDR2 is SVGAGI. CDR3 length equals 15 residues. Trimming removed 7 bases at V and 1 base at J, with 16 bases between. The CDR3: CASTLASSLQETQYF. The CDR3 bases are TGTGCCAGCACCCTGGCTAGCTCTCTCCAAGAGACCCAGTACTTC.

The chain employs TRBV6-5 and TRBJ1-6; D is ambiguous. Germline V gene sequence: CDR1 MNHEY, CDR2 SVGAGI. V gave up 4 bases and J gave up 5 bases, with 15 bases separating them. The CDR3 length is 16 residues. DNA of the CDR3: TGTGCCAGCAGTTTGACGGGGAAATCCCATAATTCACCCCTCCACTTT. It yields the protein CASSLTGKSHNSPLHF.

This chain's CDR3 is CASSATGAGANVLTF. The CDR3, as DNA: TGTGCCAGCAGCGCGACAGGGGCCGGGGCCAACGTCCTGACTTTC. The rearrangement links TRBV9 to TRBJ2-6; 8 bases line up with TRBD1. The CDR3 covers 15 residues. Germline-derived CDR1 and CDR2 are SGDLS and YYNGEE. With 3 bases clipped from V and 4 bases from J, the junction kept 3 bases outside the gene matches.

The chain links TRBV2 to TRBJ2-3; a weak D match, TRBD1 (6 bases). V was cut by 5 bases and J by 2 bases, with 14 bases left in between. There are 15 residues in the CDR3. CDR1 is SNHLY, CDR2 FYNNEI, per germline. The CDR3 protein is CASSSGRGTTDTQYF. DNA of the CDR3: TGTGCCAGCAGTTCTGGCAGGGGCACCACAGATACGCAGTATTTT.

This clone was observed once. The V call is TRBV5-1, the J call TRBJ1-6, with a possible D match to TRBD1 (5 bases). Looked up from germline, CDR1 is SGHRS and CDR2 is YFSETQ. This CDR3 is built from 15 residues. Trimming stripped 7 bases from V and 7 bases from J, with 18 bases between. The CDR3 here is CASRGESGRNSPLHF. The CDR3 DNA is TGCGCCAGCCGGGGAGAATCAGGGAGGAATTCACCCCTCCACTTT.

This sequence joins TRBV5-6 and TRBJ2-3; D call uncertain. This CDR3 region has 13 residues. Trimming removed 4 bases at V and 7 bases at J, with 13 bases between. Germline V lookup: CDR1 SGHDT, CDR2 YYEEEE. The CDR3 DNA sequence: TGTGCCAGCAGCAGACCAGCGCTGAATACGCAGTATTTT. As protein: CASSRPALNTQYF.

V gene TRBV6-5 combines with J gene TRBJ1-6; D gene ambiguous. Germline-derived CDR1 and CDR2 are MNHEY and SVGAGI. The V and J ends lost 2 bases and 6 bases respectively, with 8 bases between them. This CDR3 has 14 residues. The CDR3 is CASSYAPGNSPLHF. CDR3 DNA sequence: TGTGCCAGCAGTTACGCCCCCGGTAATTCACCCCTCCACTTT.

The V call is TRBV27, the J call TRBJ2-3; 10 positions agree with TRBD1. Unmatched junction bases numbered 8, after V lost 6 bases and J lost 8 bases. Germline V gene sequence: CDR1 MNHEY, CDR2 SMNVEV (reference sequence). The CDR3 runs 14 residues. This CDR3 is CASSYGQGEGTQYF. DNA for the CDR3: TGTGCCAGCAGCTACGGACAGGGGGAGGGTACGCAGTATTTT.

The CDR3 here is CASSPGTTTEAFF. The CDR3 coding sequence is TGTGCCAGCAGCCCGGGGACAACCACTGAAGCTTTCTTT. The genes are TRBV7-2 and TRBJ1-1; D is possibly TRBD1 (6 bases). Trimming took off 5 bases at V and 4 bases at J, with 11 bases between the two ends. Germline V lookup: CDR1 SGHTA, CDR2 FQGNSA. The CDR3 is made up of 13 amino acids. Variable domain in full (rest from reference TRBV7-2 and TRBJ1-1): GAGVSQSPSNKVTEKGKDVELRCDPISGHTALYWYRQSLGQGLEFLIYFQGNSAPDKSGLPSDRFSAERTGGSVSTLTIQRTQQEDSAVYLCASSPGTTTEAFFGQGTRLTVV.

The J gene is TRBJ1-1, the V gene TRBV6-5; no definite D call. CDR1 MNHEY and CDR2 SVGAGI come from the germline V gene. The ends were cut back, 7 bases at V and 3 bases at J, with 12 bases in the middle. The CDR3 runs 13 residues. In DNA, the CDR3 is TGTGCCAGCACTCTAGCGGTACACACTGAAGCTTTCTTT. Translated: CASTLAVHTEAFF.

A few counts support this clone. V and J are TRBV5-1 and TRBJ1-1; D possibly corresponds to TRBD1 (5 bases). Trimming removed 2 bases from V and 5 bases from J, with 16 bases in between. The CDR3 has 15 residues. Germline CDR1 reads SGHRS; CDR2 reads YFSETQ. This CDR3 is CASSFPGIRGTEAFF. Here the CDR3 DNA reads TGCGCCAGCAGCTTTCCCGGGATTCGGGGGACTGAAGCTTTCTTT.

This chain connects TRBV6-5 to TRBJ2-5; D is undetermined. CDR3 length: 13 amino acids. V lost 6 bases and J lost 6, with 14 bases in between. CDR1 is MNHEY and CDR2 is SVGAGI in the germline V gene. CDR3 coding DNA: TGTGCCAGCAGGATCCGATATGGGCAGACCCAGTACTTC. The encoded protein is CASRIRYGQTQYF.

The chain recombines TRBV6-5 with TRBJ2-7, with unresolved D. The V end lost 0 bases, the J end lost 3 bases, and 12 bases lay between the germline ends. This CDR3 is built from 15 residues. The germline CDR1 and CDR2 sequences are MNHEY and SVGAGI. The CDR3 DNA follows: TGTGCCAGCAGTTACTCGAATAAACTTGGCTACGAGCAGTACTTC. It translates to CASSYSNKLGYEQYF.

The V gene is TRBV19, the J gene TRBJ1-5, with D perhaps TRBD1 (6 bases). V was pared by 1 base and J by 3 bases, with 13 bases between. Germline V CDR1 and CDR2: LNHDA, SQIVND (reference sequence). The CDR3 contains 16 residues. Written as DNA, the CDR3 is TGTGCCAGTAGTATAGGGACAGAGCCTTACAATCAGCCCCAGCATTTT. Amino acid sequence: CASSIGTEPYNQPQHF.

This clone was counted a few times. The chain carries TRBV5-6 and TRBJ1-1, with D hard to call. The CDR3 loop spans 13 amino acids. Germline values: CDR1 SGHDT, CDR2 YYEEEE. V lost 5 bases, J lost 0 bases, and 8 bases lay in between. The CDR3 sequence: CASSNTLNTEAFF. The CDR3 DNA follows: TGTGCCAGCAGTAATACATTGAACACTGAAGCTTTCTTT. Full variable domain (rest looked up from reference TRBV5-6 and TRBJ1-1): DAGVTQSPTHLIKTRGQQVTLRCSPKSGHDTVSWYQQALGQGPQFIFQYYEEEERQRGNFPDRFSGHQFPNYSSELNVNALLLGDSALYLCASSNTLNTEAFFGQGTRLTVV.

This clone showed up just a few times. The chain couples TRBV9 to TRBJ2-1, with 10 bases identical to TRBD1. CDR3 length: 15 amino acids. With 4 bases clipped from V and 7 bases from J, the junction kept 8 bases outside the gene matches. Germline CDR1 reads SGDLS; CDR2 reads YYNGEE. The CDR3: CASSPGDRGRNEQFF. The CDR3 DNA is TGTGCCAGCAGCCCCGGGGACAGGGGAAGGAATGAGCAGTTCTTC.

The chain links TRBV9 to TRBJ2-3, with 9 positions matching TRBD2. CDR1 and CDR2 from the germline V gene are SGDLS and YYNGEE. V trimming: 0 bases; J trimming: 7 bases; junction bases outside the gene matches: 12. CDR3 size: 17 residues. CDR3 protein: CASSVEALAGTQNTQYF. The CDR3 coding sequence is TGTGCCAGCAGCGTAGAGGCGCTAGCGGGGACACAGAATACGCAGTATTTT.

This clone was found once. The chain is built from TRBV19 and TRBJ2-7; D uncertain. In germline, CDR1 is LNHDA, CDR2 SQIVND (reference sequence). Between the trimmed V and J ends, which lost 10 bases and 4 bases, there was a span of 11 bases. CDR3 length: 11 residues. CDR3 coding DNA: TGTGCCATCCCTGGCCTGTACGAGCAGTACTTC. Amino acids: CAIPGLYEQYF.

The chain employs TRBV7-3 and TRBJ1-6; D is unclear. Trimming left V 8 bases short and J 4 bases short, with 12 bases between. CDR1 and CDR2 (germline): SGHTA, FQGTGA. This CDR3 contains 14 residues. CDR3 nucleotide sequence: TGTGCCAGCGCCTCAGACATTTATAATTCACCCCTCCACTTT. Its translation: CASASDIYNSPLHF.

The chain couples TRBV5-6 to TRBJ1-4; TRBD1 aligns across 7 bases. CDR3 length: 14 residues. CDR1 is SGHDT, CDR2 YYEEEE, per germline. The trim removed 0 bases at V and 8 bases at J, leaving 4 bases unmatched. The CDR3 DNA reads TGTGCCAGCAGCTTGGACAGGGGAAGGGAAAAACTGTTTTTT. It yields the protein CASSLDRGREKLFF.

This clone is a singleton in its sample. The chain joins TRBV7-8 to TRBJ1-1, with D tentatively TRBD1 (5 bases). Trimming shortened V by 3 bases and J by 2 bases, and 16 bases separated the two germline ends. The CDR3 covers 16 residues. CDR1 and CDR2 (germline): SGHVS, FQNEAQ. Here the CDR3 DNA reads TGTGCCAGCAGCTTGGGAAGGGGCGCCTCCAACACTGAAGCTTTCTTT. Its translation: CASSLGRGASNTEAFF.

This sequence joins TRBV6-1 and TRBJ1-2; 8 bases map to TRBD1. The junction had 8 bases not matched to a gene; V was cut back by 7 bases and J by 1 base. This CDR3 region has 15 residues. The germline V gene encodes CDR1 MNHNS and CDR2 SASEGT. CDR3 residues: CASKPDRGVNYGYTF. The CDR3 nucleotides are TGTGCCAGCAAGCCCGACAGGGGCGTTAACTATGGCTACACCTTC.

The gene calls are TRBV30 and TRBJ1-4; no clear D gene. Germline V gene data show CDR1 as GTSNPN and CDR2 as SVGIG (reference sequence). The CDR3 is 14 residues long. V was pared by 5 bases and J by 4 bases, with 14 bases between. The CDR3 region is CAWPVDLLNEKLFF. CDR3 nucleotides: TGTGCCTGGCCTGTCGACTTACTTAATGAAAAACTGTTTTTT.